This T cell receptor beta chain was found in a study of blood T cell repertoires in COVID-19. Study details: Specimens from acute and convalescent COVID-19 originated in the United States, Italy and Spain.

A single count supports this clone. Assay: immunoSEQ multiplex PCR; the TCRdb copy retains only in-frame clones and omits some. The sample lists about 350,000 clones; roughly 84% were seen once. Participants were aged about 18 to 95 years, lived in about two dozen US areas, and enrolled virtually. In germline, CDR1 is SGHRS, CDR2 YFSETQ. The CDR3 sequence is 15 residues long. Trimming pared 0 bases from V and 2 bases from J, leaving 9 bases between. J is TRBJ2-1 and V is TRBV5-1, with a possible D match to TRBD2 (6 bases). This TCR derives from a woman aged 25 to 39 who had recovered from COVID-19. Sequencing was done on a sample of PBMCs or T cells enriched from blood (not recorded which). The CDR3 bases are TGCGCCAGCAGCTTGGCGGGAGATACCTACAATGAGCAGTTCTTC. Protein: CASSLAGDTYNEQFF.